This TCR beta chain is from a study of Ad26.COV2.S vaccination and SARS-CoV-2 variants. Study-wide results and limits: Across vaccine and placebo recipients, the breadth of non-spike TCRs was similar. Overall T cell responses may have been underestimated by the analyses of TCR breadth and depth.

CDR1 is SGHDT and CDR2 is YYEEEE in the germline V gene. The CDR3 covers 15 residues. Deletions cut 0 bases from V and 10 bases from J, with 17 bases between. With regard to this clone: The antigen remains unidentified.

Clones were sequenced by immunoSEQ multiplex PCR, and TCRdb holds only the in-frame ones, with some missing. The data show more than 400,000 clones, roughly 91% seen once. Treatment denoted: approximately 18 received Ad26.COV2.S at low or high dose, single or two shots; 5 received placebo; per-sample allocation not given. Material that was analyzed had been drawn on day 63 after the first vaccine or placebo injection. Boston hosted the donor, who was an adult aged 18-55 years. An Ad26 vector expressing Wuhan-strain SARS-CoV-2 spike served as the vaccine. The clonotype was recovered from a person aged 18-60 years who received the Ad26.COV2.S COVID-19 vaccine or a placebo. This material consisted of peripheral blood, taken in a trial of Ad26.COV2.S vaccine versus placebo. The V gene is TRBV5-6, the J gene TRBJ2-1; D is perhaps TRBD1 (5 bases). CDR3 residues: CASSLEAGLLGEQFF. The CDR3 nucleotides read TGTGCCAGCAGCTTGGAGGCAGGGCTCTTGGGAGAGCAGTTCTTC.